These T cell receptor beta chains were read from a single sample in a study of cytomegalovirus exposure and HLA in healthy donors. Assay used: immunoSEQ multiplex PCR; TCRdb lists only in-frame clones, some missing. The data contain over 150,000 clones, more than 75% of them seen just once; the ten biggest clones take up around 5.2%. Sequencing input: PBMCs. The receptors here all came from a woman aged 40-49 years in good health and CMV-seropositive. Both conserved end residues are part of each CDR3. The order of the fields is V gene, J gene, D gene, clone size, CDR3 protein, CDR3 DNA. The D gene is left open where the match is weak. Clone size, where shown, is once, few, many, or a class for clones that have expanded.

TRBV29-1,TRBJ2-7,NA,NA,CSVVNQGEQYF,TGCAGCGTTGTCAATCAGGGGGAGCAGTACTTC
TRBV15,TRBJ1-2,NA,NA,CATSRDQSSYGYTF,TGTGCCACCAGCAGAGACCAGTCAAGCTATGGCTACACCTTC
TRBV27,TRBJ1-5,NA,once,CASSLYFPPGVEHF,TGTGCCAGCAGTCTCTACTTTCCGCCGGGGGTCGAGCATTTT
TRBV5-1,TRBJ2-7,TRBD2,NA,CASSQFGLAGASEQYF,TGCGCCAGCAGCCAGTTCGGACTAGCGGGAGCGAGCGAGCAGTACTTC
TRBV20-1,TRBJ2-7,NA,NA,CSAEQGPEQYF,TGCAGTGCTGAACAGGGTCCCGAGCAGTACTTC
TRBV11-2,TRBJ2-2,NA,NA,CASSLRARGSESPGELFF,TGTGCCAGCAGCTTAAGGGCGAGGGGGAGTGAGTCCCCCGGGGAGCTGTTTTTT
TRBV5-4,TRBJ2-3,NA,few,CASSLDGGTSTDTQYF,TGTGCCAGCAGCTTGGACGGAGGAACTAGCACAGATACGCAGTATTTT
TRBV5-1,TRBJ1-1,NA,NA,CASRPGNTEAFF,TGCGCCAGCAGGCCGGGGAACACTGAAGCTTTCTTT
TRBV14,TRBJ2-2,TRBD1,NA,CASSPQGAPGELFF,TGTGCCAGCAGCCCACAGGGGGCCCCCGGGGAGCTGTTTTTT
TRBV28,TRBJ2-7,TRBD2,once,CASRDSEGLLADF,TGTGCCAGCAGAGACTCCGAGGGCCTACTAGCGGACTTC
TRBV6-5,TRBJ1-5,NA,NA,CASSSSRQSWQPQHF,TGTGCCAGCAGTTCGAGCCGACAGTCCTGGCAGCCCCAGCATTTT
TRBV19,TRBJ2-6,TRBD1,NA,CASRPQGATGANVLTF,TGTGCCAGTAGGCCCCAGGGGGCTACTGGGGCCAACGTCCTGACTTTC
TRBV19,TRBJ1-1,TRBD1,NA,CASSTSGTANTEAFF,TGTGCCAGTAGTACCTCCGGGACAGCGAACACTGAAGCTTTCTTT
TRBV6-5,TRBJ2-1,TRBD2,NA,CASSLEGLGDVEQFF,TGTGCCAGCAGTCTAGAGGGACTAGGTGATGTTGAGCAGTTCTTC
TRBV5-5,TRBJ2-6,NA,NA,CASSRRSGTSSSGANVLTF,TGTGCCAGCAGCCGAAGAAGCGGGACATCTTCCTCTGGGGCCAACGTCCTGACTTTC